Presented here are 4 T cell receptor beta chains from one specimen sequenced in a study of blood T cell repertoires in COVID-19. Repertoires were generated with immunoSEQ multiplex PCR, while TCRdb's copy carries only in-frame clones and drops some. The repertoire holds around 270,000 clones, with around 88% as singletons. The specimen sequenced was peripheral blood. The source of these receptors is a man aged 40-49 years with acute or convalescent COVID-19.

The rearrangement uses TRBV27 and TRBJ2-6; 7 nucleotides line up with TRBD1. The germline V gene encodes CDR1 MNHEY and CDR2 SMNVEV (reference sequence). With 5 bases clipped from V and 5 bases from J, the junction kept 9 bases outside the gene matches. This CDR3 spans 16 amino acids. CDR3 in DNA: TGTGCCAGCAGTAAACAGGGGCCCCCGAGGGCCAACGTCCTGACTTTC. It specifies CASSKQGPPRANVLTF.

CDR3 in DNA: TGTGCCAGTAGTTCCGGACAGTTCACTGAAGCTTTCTTT. It translates to CASSSGQFTEAFF. V and J are TRBV19 and TRBJ1-1; tentatively, D is TRBD1 (6 bases). The CDR3 is 13 residues long. V was clipped by 5 bases and J by 4 bases, with 11 bases between them. CDR1 LNHDA and CDR2 SQIVND come from the germline V gene (reference sequence).

This clone was observed a few times. The chain joins TRBV5-1 to TRBJ2-1; possible D gene TRBD1, 6 bases. The V end lost 4 bases, the J end lost 10 bases, and 12 bases lay between the germline ends. The CDR3 extends over 12 amino acids. Germline V gene sequence: CDR1 SGHRS, CDR2 YFSETQ. CDR3 nucleotide sequence: TGCGCCAGCAGCCCGGGGCAGGGGGAGCAGTTCTTC. This translates into CASSPGQGEQFF.

The rearrangement uses TRBV5-1 and TRBJ1-1; 10 bases are a match to TRBD1. This CDR3 has 16 amino acids. Germline V gene sequence: CDR1 SGHRS, CDR2 YFSETQ. V was pared by 5 bases and J by 0 bases, with 7 bases of the junction left unmatched. For the CDR3, the DNA is TGCGCCAGCAGAGGTTGGGACAGGGGCATGAACACTGAAGCTTTCTTT. It specifies CASRGWDRGMNTEAFF.